The 3 T cell receptor beta chains in this list originate from one sample, sequenced in a study of PD-1 blockade in classical Hodgkin lymphoma. Relapse was seen in all patients after autologous stem cell transplantation, and brentuximab vedotin exposure was variable. Clones were sequenced by immunoSEQ multiplex PCR, and TCRdb holds only the in-frame ones, with some missing. The table includes around 20,000 clones, approximately 90% detected once. Sample: peripheral blood mononuclear cells (PBMCs), taken before the second cycle of nivolumab. These receptors were obtained from a human donor with classical Hodgkin lymphoma.

The rearrangement uses TRBV7-8 and TRBJ1-2, with a tentative D call TRBD1 (6 bases). CDR3 length: 16 amino acids. Germline V gene data show CDR1 as SGHVS and CDR2 as FQNEAQ. V was shortened by 5 bases and J by 6 bases, with 22 bases between the two germline ends. CDR3 loop: CASSALGAGASDGYTF. In nucleotides, the CDR3 is TGTGCCAGCAGCGCCCTAGGGGCAGGGGCGTCGGATGGCTACACCTTC. The full variable domain, with the rest looked up from reference TRBV7-8 and TRBJ1-2, is GAGVSQSPRYKVAKRGQDVALRCDPISGHVSLFWYQQALGQGPEFLTYFQNEAQLDKSGLPSDRFFAERPEGSVSTLKIQRTQQEDSAVYLCASSALGAGASDGYTFGSGTRLTVV.

A few counts support this clone. This chain joins TRBV5-1 and TRBJ1-1; unclear D gene. Looked up from germline, CDR1 is SGHRS and CDR2 is YFSETQ. The CDR3 has 15 residues. Trimming removed 0 bases at V and 4 bases at J, with 13 bases between. The CDR3 loop is CASSLEAPVLTEAFF. The CDR3 region has the DNA TGCGCCAGCAGCTTGGAAGCCCCAGTCCTCACTGAAGCTTTCTTT.

The chain has TRBV27 and TRBJ2-5; either TRBD1 or TRBD2 may supply D (7 bases each). Germline loops: CDR1 MNHEY, CDR2 SMNVEV (reference sequence). The CDR3 is made up of 14 amino acids. V shed 8 bases and J shed 6 bases, with 19 bases lying between them. CDR3 in DNA: TGTGCCAGCGCCCGGGCAGGGGGGGCCCAGACCCAGTACTTC. Translated: CASARAGGAQTQYF.